The 5 T cell receptor beta chains reported below all come from one sample, sequenced in a study of T cell changes during pregnancy in multiple sclerosis. The method was immunoSEQ multiplex PCR; TCRdb's version includes in-frame clones alone and lacks a portion of them. The repertoire consists of some 61,000 clones, with about 90% occurring once and the leading ten covering around 0.9%. Material: peripheral blood, obtained in the second trimester of pregnancy. The receptors shown here come from a female donor with multiple sclerosis, enrolled in a pregnancy study.

The chain is built from TRBV6-5 and TRBJ1-2; 7 positions match TRBD1. Unmatched junction bases numbered 1, after V lost 0 bases and J lost 3 bases. The germline gives CDR1 MNHEY, CDR2 SVGAGI. The CDR3 length is 14 residues. The CDR3, as DNA: TGTGCCAGCAGTTACTCGACAGGGTACTATGGCTACACCTTC. This sequence encodes CASSYSTGYYGYTF.

The chain carries TRBV10-3 and TRBJ2-7, with D possibly matching TRBD2 (7 bases). The CDR3 extends over 13 amino acids. The germline V gene encodes CDR1 ENHRY and CDR2 SYGVKD. V lost 6 bases to trimming and J lost 2 bases, with 11 bases between them. The CDR3 nucleotides read TGTGCCATCAGGGGCGGGGGCCCCTACGAGCAGTACTTC. Translating it yields CAIRGGGPYEQYF.

This clone showed up just once. V and J are TRBV6-5 and TRBJ2-7; D might be TRBD1 (6 bases). V dropped 2 bases and J dropped 5 bases, with 19 bases sitting between them. The CDR3 loop spans 16 amino acids. Germline CDR1 reads MNHEY; CDR2 reads SVGAGI. CDR3 protein: CASSYLQGPGIDEQYF. CDR3 coding DNA: TGTGCCAGCAGTTACCTCCAGGGGCCTGGGATTGACGAGCAGTACTTC.

Points on this clone: One junction end does not reproduce the germline sequence, and a read error may be involved. The V gene is TRBV6-5, the J gene TRBJ1-5; 8 positions match TRBD1. The length of the CDR3 is 15 residues. CDR1 and CDR2 (germline): MNHEY, SVGAGI. The CDR3 bases are TGTACCAGCAGTCCTGGACAGGGTGTCGGTCAGCCCCAGCATTTT. It codes for CTSSPGQGVGQPQHF.

This chain uses TRBV19 with TRBJ2-5, with 9 bases fitting TRBD2. The CDR3 is 16 amino acids. V trimming: 5 bases; J trimming: 4 bases; junction bases outside the gene matches: 11. Looked up from germline, CDR1 is LNHDA and CDR2 is SQIVND (reference sequence). CDR3 sequence (DNA): TGTGCCAGTAGTTTCCTTCCGACTAGCGGCCTAGAGACCCAGTACTTC. Amino acid sequence: CASSFLPTSGLETQYF.